The clone carrying this T cell receptor beta chain was counted many times. This entry is derived from a study of patients and donors after allogeneic stem cell transplantation. Each CDR3 protein gets one entry after TCRdb re-called the RT-PCR reads with MiXCR. In the table there are tens of thousands of distinct CDR3 sequences, approximately 5.2% of which are singletons. This CDR3 contains 16 residues. V lost 2 bases and J lost 2, with 15 bases in between. The source material was blood, either unsorted or a sorted T cell fraction (not recorded which). The genes are TRBV12-3 or TRBV12-4 and TRBJ1-1; weak D call: TRBD1 (6 bases). This sequence was found in a human donor who was either an allogeneic HSCT recipient or a stem cell or donor lymphocyte infusion donor (not recorded which). It is not recorded whose cells these are; they may come from a transplant donor. CDR3: CASSLIGRGKNTEAFF. The CDR3 bases are TGTGCCAGCAGTTTAATTGGCAGGGGTAAAAACACTGAAGCTTTCTTT.